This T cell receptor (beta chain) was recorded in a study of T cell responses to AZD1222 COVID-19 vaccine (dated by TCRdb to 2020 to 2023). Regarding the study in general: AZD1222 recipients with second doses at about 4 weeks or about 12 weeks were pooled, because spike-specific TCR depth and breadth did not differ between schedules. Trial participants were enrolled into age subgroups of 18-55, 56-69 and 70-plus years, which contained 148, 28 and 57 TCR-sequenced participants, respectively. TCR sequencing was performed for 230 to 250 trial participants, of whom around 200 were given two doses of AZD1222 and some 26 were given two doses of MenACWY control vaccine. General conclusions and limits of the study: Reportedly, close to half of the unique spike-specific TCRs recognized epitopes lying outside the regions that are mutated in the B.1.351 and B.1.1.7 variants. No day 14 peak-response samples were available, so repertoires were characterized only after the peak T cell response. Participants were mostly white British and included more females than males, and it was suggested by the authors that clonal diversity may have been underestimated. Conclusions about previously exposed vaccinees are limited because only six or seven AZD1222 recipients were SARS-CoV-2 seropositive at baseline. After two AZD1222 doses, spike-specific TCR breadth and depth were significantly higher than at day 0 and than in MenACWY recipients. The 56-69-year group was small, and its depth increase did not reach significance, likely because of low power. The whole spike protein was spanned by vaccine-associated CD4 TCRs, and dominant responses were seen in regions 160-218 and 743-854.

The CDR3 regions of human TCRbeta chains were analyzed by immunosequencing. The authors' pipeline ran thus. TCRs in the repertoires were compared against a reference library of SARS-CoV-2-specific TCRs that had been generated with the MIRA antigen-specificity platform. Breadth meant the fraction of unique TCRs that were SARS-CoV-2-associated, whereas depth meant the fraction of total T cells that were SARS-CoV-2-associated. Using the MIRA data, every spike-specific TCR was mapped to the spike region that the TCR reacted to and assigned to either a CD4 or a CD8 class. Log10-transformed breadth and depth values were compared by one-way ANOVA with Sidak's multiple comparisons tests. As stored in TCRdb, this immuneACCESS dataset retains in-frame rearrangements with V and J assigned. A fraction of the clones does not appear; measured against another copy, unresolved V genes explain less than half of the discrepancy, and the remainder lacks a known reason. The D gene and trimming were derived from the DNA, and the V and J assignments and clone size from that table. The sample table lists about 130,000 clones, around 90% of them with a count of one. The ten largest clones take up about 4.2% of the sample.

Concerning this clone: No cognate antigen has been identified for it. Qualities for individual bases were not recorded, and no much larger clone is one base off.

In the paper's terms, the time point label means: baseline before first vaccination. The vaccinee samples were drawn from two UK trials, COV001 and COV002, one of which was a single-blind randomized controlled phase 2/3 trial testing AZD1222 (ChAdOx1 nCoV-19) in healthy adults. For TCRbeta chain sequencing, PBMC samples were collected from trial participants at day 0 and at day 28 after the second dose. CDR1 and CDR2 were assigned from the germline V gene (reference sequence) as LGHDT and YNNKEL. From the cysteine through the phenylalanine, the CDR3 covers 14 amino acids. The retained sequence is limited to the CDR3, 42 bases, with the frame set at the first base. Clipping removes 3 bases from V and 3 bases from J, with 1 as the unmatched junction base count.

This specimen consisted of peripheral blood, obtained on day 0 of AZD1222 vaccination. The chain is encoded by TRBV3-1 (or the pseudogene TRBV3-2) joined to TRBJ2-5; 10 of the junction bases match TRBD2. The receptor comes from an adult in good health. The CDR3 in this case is CASSQLAGEETQYF. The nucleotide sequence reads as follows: TGTGCCAGCAGCCAGCTAGCGGGGGAAGAGACCCAGTACTTC.